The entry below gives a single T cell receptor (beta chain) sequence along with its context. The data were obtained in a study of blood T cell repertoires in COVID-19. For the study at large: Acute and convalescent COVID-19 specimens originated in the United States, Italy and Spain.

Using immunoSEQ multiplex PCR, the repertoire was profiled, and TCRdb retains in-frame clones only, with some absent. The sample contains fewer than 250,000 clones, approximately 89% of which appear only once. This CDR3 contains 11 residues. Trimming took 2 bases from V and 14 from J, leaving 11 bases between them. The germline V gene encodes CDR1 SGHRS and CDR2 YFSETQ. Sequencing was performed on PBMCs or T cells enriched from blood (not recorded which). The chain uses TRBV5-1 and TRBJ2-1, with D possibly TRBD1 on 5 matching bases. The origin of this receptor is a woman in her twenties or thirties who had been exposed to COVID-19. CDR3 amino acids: CASSFDSNKFF. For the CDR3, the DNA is TGCGCCAGCAGCTTCGACAGTAATAAGTTCTTC.